These 9 T cell receptor beta chains originate from one sample sequenced in a study of CD4 T cells in relation to SARS-CoV-2 and coronaviruses. These receptors have no known antigen. Data came from immunoSEQ multiplex PCR; TCRdb stores just in-frame clones and leaves some out. The table has about 41,000 clones, over 70% seen once; the top ten hold roughly 1.2%. Specimen: naive CD4+ T cells from PBMCs, cultured in vitro. Subset reported: naive CD4+ T cells isolated by negative enrichment. The origin of the receptors is an adult with COVID-19.

This clone is a singleton in its sample. The chain uses TRBV18 and TRBJ2-3; the match to TRBD2 covers 10 bases. V shed 2 bases, J shed 4 bases, and the junction held 9 bases outside the gene matches. The CDR3 loop spans 17 amino acids. Germline loops: CDR1 KGHSH, CDR2 LQKENI. This CDR3 is CASSPLERGGMADTQYF. The DNA for the CDR3 is TGTGCCAGCTCACCATTGGAGCGGGGGGGGATGGCAGATACGCAGTATTTT.

The genes are TRBV2 and TRBJ1-1; maybe TRBD1 (6 bases). The CDR3 totals 15 residues. Germline V gene sequence: CDR1 SNHLY, CDR2 FYNNEI. V lost 5 bases and J 1 base, leaving 14 bases between the germline ends. The CDR3 DNA is TGTGCCAGCAGTTTACAGGGACTCTCGAACACTGAAGCTTTCTTT. Amino acids: CASSLQGLSNTEAFF.

This chain links TRBV6-6 with TRBJ2-1; D is unresolved. Germline V gives CDR1 MNHNY, CDR2 SVGAGI (reference sequence). There are 12 residues in the CDR3. V was pared by 2 bases and J by 5 bases, with 4 bases between. The DNA of the CDR3 is TGTGCCAGCAGTTACGCGAACAATGAGCAGTTCTTC. It encodes CASSYANNEQFF.

The chain has TRBV20-1 and TRBJ2-1, with D hard to call. The CDR3 spans 13 residues. Germline V CDR1 and CDR2: DFQATT, SNEGSKA (reference sequence). The V end lost 3 bases, the J end lost 0 bases, and 6 bases lay between the germline ends. This chain's CDR3 is CSASPGSYNEQFF. CDR3 sequence (DNA): TGCAGTGCTAGTCCAGGCTCCTACAATGAGCAGTTCTTC.

Notes on this clone: Additional DNA sequences in this sample encode the identical CDR3. The V call is TRBV15, the J call TRBJ1-2; TRBD1 might be the D (5 bases). The V and J ends lost 1 base and 2 bases respectively, with 5 bases between them. In germline, CDR1 is LNHNV, CDR2 YYDKDF (reference sequence). The CDR3 covers 13 residues. The CDR3 spells CATSRGGNYGYTF. The CDR3 bases are TGTGCCACCAGCAGAGGGGGGAACTATGGCTACACCTTC.

Here the CDR3 reads CATRTSGAYEQYF. The DNA of the CDR3 is TGTGCCACCAGGACTAGCGGCGCCTACGAGCAGTACTTC. This chain uses TRBV2 with TRBJ2-7; 10 bases agree with TRBD2. V lost 10 bases, J lost 2 bases, and 5 bases stayed unmatched. The CDR3 spans 13 residues. Germline V gives CDR1 SNHLY, CDR2 FYNNEI.

The CDR3 nucleotides are TGTGCCAGCAGCTGGGACAGTAGGACAACTAATGAAAAACTGTTTTTT. Its translation is CASSWDSRTTNEKLFF. J is TRBJ1-4 and V is TRBV7-6; TRBD1 agrees at 7 bases. Germline values: CDR1 SGHVS, CDR2 FNYEAQ. After removal of 4 bases from V and 0 bases from J, the junction contained 5 bases not matched to a gene. This CDR3 region has 16 residues.

This sequence joins TRBV10-3 and TRBJ2-3, with TRBD2 identical over 8 bases. Germline V CDR1 and CDR2: ENHRY, SYGVKD. The CDR3 runs 15 residues. V shed 5 bases, J shed 1 base, and the junction held 5 bases outside the gene matches. The CDR3 region is CAISTSGVRTDTQYF. The CDR3, as DNA: TGTGCCATCAGTACTAGCGGAGTTCGCACAGATACGCAGTATTTT.

Notes on this clone: A junction end diverges from the germline sequence, so it may reflect a read error. The V and J genes are TRBV6-6 and TRBJ1-1, with D possibly being TRBD1 (5 bases). CDR1 and CDR2 (germline): MNHNY, SVGAGI (reference sequence). The CDR3 is 12 amino acids. DNA of the CDR3: TGTGCCAGCGGGGGGGTGAATACTGAAGCTTTCTTT. Translating gives CASGGVNTEAFF.